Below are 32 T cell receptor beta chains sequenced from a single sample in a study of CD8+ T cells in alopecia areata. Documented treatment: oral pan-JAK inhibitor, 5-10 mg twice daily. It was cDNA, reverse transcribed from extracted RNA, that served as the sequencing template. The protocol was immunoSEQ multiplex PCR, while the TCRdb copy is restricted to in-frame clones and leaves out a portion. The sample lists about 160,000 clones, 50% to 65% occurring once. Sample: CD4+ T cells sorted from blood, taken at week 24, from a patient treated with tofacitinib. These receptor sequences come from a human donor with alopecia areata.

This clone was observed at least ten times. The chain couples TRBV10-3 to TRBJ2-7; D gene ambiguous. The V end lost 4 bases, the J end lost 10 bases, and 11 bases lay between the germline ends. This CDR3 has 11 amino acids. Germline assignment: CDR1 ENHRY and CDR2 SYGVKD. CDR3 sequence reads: CAISANGHQYF. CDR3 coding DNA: TGTGCCATCAGTGCGAATGGCCACCAGTACTTC.

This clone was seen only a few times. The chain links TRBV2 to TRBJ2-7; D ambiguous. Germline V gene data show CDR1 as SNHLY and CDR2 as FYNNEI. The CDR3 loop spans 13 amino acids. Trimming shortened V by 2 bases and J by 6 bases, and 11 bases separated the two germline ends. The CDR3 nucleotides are TGTGCCAGCAGTGAATTGGAAGCTACCGAGCAGTACTTC. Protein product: CASSELEATEQYF. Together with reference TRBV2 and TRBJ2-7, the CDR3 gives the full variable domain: EPEVTQTPSHQVTQMGQEVILRCVPISNHLYFYWYRQILGQKVEFLVSFYNNEISEKSEIFDDQFSVERPDGSNFTLKIRSTKLEDSAMYFCASSELEATEQYFGPGTRLTVT.

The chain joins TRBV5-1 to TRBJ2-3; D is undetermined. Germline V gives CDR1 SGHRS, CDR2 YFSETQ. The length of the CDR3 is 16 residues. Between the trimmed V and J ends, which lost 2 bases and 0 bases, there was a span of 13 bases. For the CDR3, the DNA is TGCGCCAGCAGCTTCGGAAGGTCATCGAGCACAGATACGCAGTATTTT. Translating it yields CASSFGRSSSTDTQYF.

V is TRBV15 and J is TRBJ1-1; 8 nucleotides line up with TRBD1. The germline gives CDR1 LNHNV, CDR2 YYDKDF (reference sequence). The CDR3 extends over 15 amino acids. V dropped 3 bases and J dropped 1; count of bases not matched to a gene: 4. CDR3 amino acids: CATSRDRVKNTEAFF. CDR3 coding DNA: TGTGCCACCAGCAGGGACAGGGTGAAGAACACTGAAGCTTTCTTT.

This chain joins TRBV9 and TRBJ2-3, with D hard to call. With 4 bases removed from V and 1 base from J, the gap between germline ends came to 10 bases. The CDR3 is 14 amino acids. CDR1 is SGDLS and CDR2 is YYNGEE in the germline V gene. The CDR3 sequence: CASSLDTGTDTQYF. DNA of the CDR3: TGTGCCAGCAGCCTCGACACCGGCACAGATACGCAGTATTTT.

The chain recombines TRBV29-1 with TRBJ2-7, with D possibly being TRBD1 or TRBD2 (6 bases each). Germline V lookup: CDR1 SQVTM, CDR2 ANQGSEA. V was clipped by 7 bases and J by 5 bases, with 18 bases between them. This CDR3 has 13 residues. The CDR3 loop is CSATSQGGDEQYF. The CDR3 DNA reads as TGCAGCGCCACGTCACAGGGAGGCGACGAGCAGTACTTC.

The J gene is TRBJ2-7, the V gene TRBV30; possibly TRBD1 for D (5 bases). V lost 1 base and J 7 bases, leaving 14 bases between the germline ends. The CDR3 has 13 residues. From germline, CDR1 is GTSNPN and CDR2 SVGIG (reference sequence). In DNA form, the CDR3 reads TGTGCCTGGAGTGGGGGCCCGTGGTCTGAGCAGTACTTC. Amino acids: CAWSGGPWSEQYF.

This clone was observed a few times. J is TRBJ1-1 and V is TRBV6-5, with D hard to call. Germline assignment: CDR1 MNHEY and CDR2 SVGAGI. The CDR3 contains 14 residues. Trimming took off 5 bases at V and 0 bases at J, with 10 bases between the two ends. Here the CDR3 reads CASSELSVNTEAFF. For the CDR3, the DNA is TGTGCCAGCAGTGAACTATCAGTGAACACTGAAGCTTTCTTT.

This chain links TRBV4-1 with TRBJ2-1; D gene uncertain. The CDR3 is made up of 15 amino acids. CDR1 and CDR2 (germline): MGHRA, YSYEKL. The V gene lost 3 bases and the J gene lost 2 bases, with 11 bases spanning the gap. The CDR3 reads CASSHALSTYNEQFF. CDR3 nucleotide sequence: TGCGCCAGCAGCCACGCCCTTAGCACCTACAATGAGCAGTTCTTC.

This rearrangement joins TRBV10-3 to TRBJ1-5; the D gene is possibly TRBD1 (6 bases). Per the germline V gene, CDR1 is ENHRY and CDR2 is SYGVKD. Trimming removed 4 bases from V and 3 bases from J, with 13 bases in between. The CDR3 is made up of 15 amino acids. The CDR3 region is CAISGSGGPNQPQHF. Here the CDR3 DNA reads TGTGCCATCAGTGGGTCGGGGGGGCCCAATCAGCCCCAGCATTTT.

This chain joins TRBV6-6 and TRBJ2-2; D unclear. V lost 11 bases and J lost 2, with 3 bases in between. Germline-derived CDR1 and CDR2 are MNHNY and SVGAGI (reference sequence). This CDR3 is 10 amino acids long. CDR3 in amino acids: CAVNTGELFF. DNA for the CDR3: TGTGCCGTAAACACCGGGGAGCTGTTTTTT.

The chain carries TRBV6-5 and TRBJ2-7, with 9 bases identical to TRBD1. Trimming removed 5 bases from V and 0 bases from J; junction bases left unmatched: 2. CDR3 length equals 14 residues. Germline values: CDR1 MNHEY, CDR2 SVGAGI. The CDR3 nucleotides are TGTGCCAGCAGTATGGACAGGGGCTCCTACGAGCAGTACTTC. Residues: CASSMDRGSYEQYF.

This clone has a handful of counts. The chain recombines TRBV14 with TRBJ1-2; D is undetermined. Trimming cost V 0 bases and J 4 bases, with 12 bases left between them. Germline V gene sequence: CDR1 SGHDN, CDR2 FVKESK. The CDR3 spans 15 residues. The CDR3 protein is CASSQDNRGVYGYTF. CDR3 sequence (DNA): TGTGCCAGCAGCCAAGACAACAGAGGAGTCTATGGCTACACCTTC. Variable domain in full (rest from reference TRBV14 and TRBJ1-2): EAGVTQFPSHSVIEKGQTVTLRCDPISGHDNLYWYRRVMGKEIKFLLHFVKESKQDESGMPNNRFLAERTGGTYSTLKVQPAELEDSGVYFCASSQDNRGVYGYTFGSGTRLTVV.

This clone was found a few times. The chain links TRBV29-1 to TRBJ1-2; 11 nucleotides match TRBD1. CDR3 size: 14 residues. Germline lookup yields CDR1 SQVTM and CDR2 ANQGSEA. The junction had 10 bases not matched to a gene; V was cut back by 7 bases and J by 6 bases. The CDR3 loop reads CSARDGTGGNGYTF. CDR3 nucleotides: TGCAGCGCCCGAGACGGGACAGGGGGGAATGGCTACACCTTC.

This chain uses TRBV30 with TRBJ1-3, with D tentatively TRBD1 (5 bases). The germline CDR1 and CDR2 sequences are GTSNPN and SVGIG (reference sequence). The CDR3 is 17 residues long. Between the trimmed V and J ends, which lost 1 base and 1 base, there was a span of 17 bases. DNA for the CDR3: TGTGCCTGGAGTGGTATGGTCAGGGATGCGTCTGGAAACACCATATATTTT. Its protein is CAWSGMVRDASGNTIYF. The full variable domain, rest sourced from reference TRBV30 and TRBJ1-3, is SQTIHQWPATLVQPVGSPLSLECTVEGTSNPNLYWYRQAAGRGLQLLFYSVGIGQISSEVPQNLSASRPQDRQFILSSKKLLLSDSGFYLCAWSGMVRDASGNTIYFGEGSWLTVV.

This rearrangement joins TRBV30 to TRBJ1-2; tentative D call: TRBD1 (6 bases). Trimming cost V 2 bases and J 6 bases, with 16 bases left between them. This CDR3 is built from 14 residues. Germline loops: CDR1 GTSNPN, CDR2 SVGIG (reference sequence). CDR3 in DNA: TGTGCCTGGAGTTTACTCCAGGGGCGTGATGGCTACACCTTC. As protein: CAWSLLQGRDGYTF.

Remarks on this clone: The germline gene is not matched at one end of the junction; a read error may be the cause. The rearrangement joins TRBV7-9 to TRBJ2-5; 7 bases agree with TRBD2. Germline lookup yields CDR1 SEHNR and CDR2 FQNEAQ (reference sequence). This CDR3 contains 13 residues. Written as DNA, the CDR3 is TGTGCCAGCAGCCTAGCGGTTTCTGAGACCCAGTACTTC. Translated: CASSLAVSETQYF.

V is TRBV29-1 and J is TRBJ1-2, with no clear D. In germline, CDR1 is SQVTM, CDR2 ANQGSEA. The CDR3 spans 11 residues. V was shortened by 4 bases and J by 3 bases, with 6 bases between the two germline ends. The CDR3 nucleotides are TGCAGCGTTGTGGTGGACTATGGCTACACCTTC. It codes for CSVVVDYGYTF. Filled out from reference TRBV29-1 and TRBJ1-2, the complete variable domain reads SAVISQKPSRDICQRGTSLTIQCQVDSQVTMMFWYRQQPGQSLTLIATANQGSEATYESGFVIDKFPISRPNLTFSTLTVSNMSPEDSSIYLCSVVVDYGYTFGSGTRLTVV.

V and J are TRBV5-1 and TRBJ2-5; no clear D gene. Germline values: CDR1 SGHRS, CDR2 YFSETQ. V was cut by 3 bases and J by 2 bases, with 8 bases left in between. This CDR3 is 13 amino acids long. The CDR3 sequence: CASSSGFQETQYF. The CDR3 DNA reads TGCGCCAGCAGCTCGGGCTTTCAAGAGACCCAGTACTTC.

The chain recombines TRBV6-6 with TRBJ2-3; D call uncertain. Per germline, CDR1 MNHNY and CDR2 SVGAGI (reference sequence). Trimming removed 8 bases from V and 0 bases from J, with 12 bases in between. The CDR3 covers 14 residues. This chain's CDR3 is CASDRGSSTDTQYF. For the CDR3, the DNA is TGTGCCAGCGATAGAGGAAGTAGCACAGATACGCAGTATTTT.

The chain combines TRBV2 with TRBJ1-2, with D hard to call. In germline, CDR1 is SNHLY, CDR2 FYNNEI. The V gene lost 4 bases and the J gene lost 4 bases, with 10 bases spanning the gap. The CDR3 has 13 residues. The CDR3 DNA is TGTGCCAGCAGTGGAGACACCTTCTATGGCTACACCTTC. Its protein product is CASSGDTFYGYTF.

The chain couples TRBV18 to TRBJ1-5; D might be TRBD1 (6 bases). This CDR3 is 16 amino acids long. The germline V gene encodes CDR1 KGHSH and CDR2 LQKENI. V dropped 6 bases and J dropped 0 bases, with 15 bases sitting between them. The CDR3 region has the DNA TGTGCCAGCTCCTCCAATCAGGGGTATAGCAATCAGCCCCAGCATTTT. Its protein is CASSSNQGYSNQPQHF. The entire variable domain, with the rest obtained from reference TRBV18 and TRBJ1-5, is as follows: NAGVMQNPRHLVRRRGQEARLRCSPMKGHSHVYWYRQLPEEGLKFMVYLQKENIIDESGMPKERFSAEFPKEGPSILRIQQVVRGDSAAYFCASSSNQGYSNQPQHFGDGTRLSIL.

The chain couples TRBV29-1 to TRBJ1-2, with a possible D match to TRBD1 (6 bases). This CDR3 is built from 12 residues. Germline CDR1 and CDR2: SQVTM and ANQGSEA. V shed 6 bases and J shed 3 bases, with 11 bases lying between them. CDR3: CSVSDRYYGYTF. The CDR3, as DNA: TGCAGCGTCAGCGACAGGTACTATGGCTACACCTTC.

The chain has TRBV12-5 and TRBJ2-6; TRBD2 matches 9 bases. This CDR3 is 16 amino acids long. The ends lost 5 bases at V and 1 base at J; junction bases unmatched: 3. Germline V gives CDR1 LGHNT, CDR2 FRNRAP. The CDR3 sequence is CASGVSGGSGANVLTF. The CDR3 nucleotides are TGTGCTAGTGGTGTTAGCGGGGGTTCTGGGGCCAACGTCCTGACTTTC.

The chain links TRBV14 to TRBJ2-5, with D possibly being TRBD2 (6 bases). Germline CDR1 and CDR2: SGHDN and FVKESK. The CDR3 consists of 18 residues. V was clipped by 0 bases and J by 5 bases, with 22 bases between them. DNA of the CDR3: TGTGCCAGCAGCCAAGAGCGGGGCGGCTCGGGGCTTCCCGAGACCCAGTACTTC. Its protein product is CASSQERGGSGLPETQYF.

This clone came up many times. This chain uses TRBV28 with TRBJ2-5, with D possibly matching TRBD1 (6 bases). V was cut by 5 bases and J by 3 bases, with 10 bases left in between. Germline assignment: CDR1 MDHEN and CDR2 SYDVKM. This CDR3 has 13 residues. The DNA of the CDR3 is TGTGCCAGCAGTAGGTCAGGGGAAGAGACCCAGTACTTC. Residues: CASSRSGEETQYF.

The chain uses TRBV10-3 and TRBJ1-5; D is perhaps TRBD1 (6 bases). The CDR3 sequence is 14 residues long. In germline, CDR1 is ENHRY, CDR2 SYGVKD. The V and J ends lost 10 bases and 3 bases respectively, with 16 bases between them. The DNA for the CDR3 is TGTGCCAGCAAATCAGGGGACTTCAATCAGCCCCAGCATTTT. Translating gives CASKSGDFNQPQHF.

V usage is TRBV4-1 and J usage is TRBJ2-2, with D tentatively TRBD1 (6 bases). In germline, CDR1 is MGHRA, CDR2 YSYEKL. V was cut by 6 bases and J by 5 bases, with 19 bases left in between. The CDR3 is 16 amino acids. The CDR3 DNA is TGCGCCAGCAGTCAACCCGGACAGATGATTACCGGGGAGCTGTTTTTT. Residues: CASSQPGQMITGELFF.

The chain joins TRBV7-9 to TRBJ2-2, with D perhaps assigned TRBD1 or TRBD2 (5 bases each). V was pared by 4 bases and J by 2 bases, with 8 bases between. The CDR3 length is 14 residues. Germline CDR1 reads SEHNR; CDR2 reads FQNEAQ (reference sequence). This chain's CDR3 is CASSSGPNTGELFF. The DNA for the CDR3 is TGTGCCAGCAGCTCGGGACCAAACACCGGGGAGCTGTTTTTT.

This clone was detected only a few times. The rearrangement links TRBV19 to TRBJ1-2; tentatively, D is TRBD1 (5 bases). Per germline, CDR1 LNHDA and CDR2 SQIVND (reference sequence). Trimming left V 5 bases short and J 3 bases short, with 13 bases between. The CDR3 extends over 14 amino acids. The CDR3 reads CASSARGPYYGYTF. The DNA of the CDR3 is TGTGCCAGTAGTGCTAGGGGACCATACTATGGCTACACCTTC.

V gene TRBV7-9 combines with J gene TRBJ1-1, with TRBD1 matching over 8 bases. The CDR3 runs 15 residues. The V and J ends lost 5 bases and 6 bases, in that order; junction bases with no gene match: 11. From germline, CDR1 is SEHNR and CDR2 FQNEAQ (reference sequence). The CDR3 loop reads CASSRGQGSLAEAFF. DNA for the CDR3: TGTGCCAGCAGCCGAGGACAGGGCAGTTTGGCTGAAGCTTTCTTT.

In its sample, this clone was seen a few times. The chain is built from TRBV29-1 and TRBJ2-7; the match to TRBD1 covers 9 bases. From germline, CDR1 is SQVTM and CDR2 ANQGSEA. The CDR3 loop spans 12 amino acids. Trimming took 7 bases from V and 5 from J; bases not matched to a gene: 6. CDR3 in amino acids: CSAKQGADEQYF. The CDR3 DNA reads TGCAGCGCAAAACAGGGGGCGGACGAGCAGTACTTC.